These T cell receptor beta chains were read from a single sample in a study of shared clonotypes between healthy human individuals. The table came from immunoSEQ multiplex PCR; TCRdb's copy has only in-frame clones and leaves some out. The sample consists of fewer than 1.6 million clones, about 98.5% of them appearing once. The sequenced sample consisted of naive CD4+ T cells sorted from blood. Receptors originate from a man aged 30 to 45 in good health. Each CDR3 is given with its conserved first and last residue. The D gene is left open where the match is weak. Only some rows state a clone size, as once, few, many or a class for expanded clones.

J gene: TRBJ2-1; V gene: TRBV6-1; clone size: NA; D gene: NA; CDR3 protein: CASSEPYWNEQFF; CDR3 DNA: TGTGCCAGCAGTGAACCATACTGGAATGAGCAGTTCTTC
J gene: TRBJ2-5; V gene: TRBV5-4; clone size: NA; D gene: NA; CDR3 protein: CASSLGPKETQYF; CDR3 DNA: TGTGCCAGCAGCTTGGGGCCCAAGGAGACCCAGTACTTC
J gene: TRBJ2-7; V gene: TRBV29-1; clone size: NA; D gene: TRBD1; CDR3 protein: CSVVRGQEGQYF; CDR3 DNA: TGCAGCGTTGTTAGGGGACAGGAAGGGCAGTACTTC
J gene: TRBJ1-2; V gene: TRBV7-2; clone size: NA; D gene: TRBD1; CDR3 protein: CASSQGQGARWYGYTF; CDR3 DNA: TGTGCCAGCAGCCAAGGACAGGGGGCCCGGTGGTATGGCTACACCTTC
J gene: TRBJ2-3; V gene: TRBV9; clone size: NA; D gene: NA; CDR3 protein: CASSVLPSNLGTDTQYF; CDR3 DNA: TGTGCCAGCAGCGTTCTACCCTCGAATCTCGGGACAGATACGCAGTATTTT
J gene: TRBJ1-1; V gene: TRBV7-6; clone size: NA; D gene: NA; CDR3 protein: CASSLAGNTEAFF; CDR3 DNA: TGTGCCAGCAGCTTAGCAGGGAACACTGAAGCTTTCTTT
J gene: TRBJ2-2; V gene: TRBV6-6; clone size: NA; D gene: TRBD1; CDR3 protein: CASRLGQGTTGELFF; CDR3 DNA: TGTGCCAGCAGACTCGGACAGGGGACCACCGGGGAGCTGTTTTTT
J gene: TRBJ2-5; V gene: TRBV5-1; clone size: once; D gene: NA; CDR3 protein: CASSLFSGGVQTQYF; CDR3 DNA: TGCGCCAGCAGCTTGTTCAGTGGGGGCGTACAGACCCAGTACTTC
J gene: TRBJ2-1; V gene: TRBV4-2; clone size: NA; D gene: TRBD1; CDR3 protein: CASSQDGGQGGFNEQFF; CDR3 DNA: TGTGCCAGCAGCCAAGATGGGGGACAGGGGGGATTCAATGAGCAGTTCTTC
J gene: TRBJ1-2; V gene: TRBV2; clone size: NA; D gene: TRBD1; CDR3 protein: CASRRTGGFRYGYTF; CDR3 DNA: TGTGCCAGCAGGCGGACAGGGGGTTTTCGGTATGGCTACACCTTC
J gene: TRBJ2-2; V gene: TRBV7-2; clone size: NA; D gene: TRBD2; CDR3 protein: CASSLVTSGTGELFF; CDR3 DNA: TGTGCCAGCAGCTTAGTAACTAGCGGCACCGGGGAGCTGTTTTTT
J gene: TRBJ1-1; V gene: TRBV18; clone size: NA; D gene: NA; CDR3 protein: CASSPKANTEAFF; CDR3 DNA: TGTGCCAGCTCACCCAAAGCGAACACTGAAGCTTTCTTT
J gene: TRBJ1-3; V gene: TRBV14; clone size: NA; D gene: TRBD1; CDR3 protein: CASSQERLRDRGRLSSGNTIYF; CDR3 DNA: TGTGCCAGCAGCCAGGAAAGACTCCGGGACAGGGGGCGATTGAGCTCTGGAAACACCATATATTTT
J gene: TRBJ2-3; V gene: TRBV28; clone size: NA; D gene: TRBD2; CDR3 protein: CASSSPGLAGGTDTQYF; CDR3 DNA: TGTGCCAGCAGTTCCCCCGGACTAGCTGGGGGCACAGATACGCAGTATTTT
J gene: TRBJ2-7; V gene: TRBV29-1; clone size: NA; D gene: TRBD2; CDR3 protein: CSVAGTSGSYEQYF; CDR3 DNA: TGCAGCGTTGCCGGGACTAGCGGGAGCTACGAGCAGTACTTC
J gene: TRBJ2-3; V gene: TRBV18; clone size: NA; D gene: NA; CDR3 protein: CASSLTGFATDTQYF; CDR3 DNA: TGTGCCAGCTCATTAACAGGGTTCGCCACAGATACGCAGTATTTT
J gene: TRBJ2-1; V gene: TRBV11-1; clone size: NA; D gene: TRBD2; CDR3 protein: CASSLVGGTGEQFF; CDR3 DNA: TGTGCCAGCAGCTTAGTGGGGGGGACGGGTGAGCAGTTCTTC
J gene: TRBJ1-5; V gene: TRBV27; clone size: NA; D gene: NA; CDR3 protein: CASSPLDRNQPQHF; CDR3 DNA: TGTGCCAGCAGTCCACTGGACAGAAATCAGCCCCAGCATTTT
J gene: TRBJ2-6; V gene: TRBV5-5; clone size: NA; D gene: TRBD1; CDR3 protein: CASSPLASGQGPSGANVLTF; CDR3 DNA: TGTGCCAGCAGCCCCCTCGCCTCGGGACAGGGACCGTCAGGGGCCAACGTCCTGACTTTC
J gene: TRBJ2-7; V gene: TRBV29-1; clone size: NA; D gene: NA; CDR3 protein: CSVGRGRGEEQYF; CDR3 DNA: TGCAGCGTTGGGAGAGGACGGGGCGAGGAGCAGTACTTC
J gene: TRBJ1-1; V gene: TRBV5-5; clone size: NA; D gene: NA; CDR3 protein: CASRSRGNTEAFF; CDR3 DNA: TGTGCCAGCAGATCCCGGGGGAACACTGAAGCTTTCTTT
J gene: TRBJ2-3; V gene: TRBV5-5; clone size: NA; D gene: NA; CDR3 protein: CASSLVTVADTQYF; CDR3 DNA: TGTGCCAGCAGCTTGGTAACCGTCGCAGATACGCAGTATTTT
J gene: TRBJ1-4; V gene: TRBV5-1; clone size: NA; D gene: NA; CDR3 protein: CASSLDRRARPGTTNEKLFF; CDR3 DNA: TGCGCCAGCAGCTTGGATAGAAGAGCGAGACCCGGGACGACTAATGAAAAACTGTTTTTT
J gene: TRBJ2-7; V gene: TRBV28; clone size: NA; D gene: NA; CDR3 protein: CARQEKNEQYF; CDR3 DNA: TGTGCCAGACAGGAGAAGAACGAGCAGTACTTC
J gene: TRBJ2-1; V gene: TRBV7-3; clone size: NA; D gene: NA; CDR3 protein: CASSAQTGSYNEQFF; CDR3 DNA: TGTGCCAGCAGCGCACAGACAGGCTCCTACAATGAGCAGTTCTTC
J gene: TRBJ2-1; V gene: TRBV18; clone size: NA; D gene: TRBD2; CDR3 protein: CASSKGVAGVVGDEQFF; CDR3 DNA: TGTGCCAGCTCAAAGGGCGTAGCGGGAGTTGTCGGCGATGAGCAGTTCTTC
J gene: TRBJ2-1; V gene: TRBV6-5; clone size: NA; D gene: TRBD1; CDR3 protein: CASSYSGTGANEQFF; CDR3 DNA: TGTGCCAGCAGTTACTCCGGGACAGGGGCCAATGAGCAGTTCTTC
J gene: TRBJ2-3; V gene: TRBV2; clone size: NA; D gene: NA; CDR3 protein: CASSEAGEGDTQYF; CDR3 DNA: TGTGCCAGCAGTGAGGCAGGGGAGGGAGATACGCAGTATTTT
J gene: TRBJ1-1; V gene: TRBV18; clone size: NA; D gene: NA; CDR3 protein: CASSPVSQENTEAFF; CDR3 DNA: TGTGCCAGCTCACCAGTTTCGCAGGAGAACACTGAAGCTTTCTTT
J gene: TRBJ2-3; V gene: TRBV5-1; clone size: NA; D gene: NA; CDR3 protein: CASSLARALRTDTQYF; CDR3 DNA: TGCGCCAGCAGCTTGGCCAGGGCCCTACGAACAGATACGCAGTATTTT
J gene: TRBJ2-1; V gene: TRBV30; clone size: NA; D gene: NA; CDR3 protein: CAWSGPLKLGLDNEQFF; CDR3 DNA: TGTGCCTGGAGTGGTCCGCTAAAACTAGGCCTGGACAATGAGCAGTTCTTC
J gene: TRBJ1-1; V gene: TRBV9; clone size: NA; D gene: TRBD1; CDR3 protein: CASSTRTGPNTEAFF; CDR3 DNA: TGTGCCAGCAGCACCCGGACAGGGCCGAACACTGAAGCTTTCTTT
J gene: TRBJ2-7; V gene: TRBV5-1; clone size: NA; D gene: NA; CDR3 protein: CASRGQITYEQYF; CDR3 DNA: TGCGCCAGCAGGGGCCAGATAACCTACGAGCAGTACTTC
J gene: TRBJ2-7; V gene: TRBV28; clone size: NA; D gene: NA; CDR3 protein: CASSFSQGSYEQYF; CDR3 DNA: TGTGCCAGCAGTTTCAGCCAGGGCTCCTACGAGCAGTACTTC
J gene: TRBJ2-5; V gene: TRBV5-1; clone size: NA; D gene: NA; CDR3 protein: CASSLAPGYQETQYF; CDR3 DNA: TGCGCCAGCAGCTTGGCCCCAGGGTATCAAGAGACCCAGTACTTC
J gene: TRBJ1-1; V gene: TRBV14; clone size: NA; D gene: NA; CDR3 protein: CASSQATGRNTEAFF; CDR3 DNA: TGTGCCAGCAGCCAAGCGACAGGAAGGAACACTGAAGCTTTCTTT
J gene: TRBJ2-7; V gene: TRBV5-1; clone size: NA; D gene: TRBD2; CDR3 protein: CASSPVGGRYEQYF; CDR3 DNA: TGCGCCAGCAGCCCGGTCGGGGGGAGATACGAGCAGTACTTC
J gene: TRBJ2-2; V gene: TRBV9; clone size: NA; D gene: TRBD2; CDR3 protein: CASSVEIVVGTSSTGELFF; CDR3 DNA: TGTGCCAGCAGCGTAGAAATTGTGGTGGGGACTAGCAGCACCGGGGAGCTGTTTTTT
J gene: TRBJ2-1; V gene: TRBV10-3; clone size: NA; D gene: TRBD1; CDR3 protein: CAISDGTGVNEQFF; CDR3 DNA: TGTGCCATCAGTGATGGGACAGGGGTTAATGAGCAGTTCTTC
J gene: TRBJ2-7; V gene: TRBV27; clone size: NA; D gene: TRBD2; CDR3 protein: CASSRPGTSGRYEQYF; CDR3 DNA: TGTGCCAGCAGTCGCCCCGGGACTAGCGGGAGGTACGAGCAGTACTTC
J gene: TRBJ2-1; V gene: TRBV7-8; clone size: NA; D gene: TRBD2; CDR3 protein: CASRPGRAGWTSSYNEQFF; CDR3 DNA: TGTGCCAGCCGCCCGGGTCGGGCTGGGTGGACTAGCTCCTACAATGAGCAGTTCTTC
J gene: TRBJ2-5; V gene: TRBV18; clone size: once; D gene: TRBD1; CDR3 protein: CASSPRDREETQYF; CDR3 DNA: TGTGCCAGCTCACCCCGGGACAGGGAAGAGACCCAGTACTTC
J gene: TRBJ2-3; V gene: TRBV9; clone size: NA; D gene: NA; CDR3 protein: CASSVGSGTDTQYF; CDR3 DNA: TGTGCCAGCAGCGTAGGTAGTGGCACAGATACGCAGTATTTT